These 13 T cell receptor beta chains were all obtained from the same sample, sequenced in a study of blood T cell repertoires in COVID-19 (dated by TCRdb to about 2020). Receptor amplification or capture employed the immunoSEQ multiplex PCR assay. This immuneACCESS table, as held by TCRdb, lists in-frame sequences with V and J called but not all clones. Of the missing ones, under half trace to an unresolved V gene in checked studies; the others have no known cause. In this sample the table shows about 340,000 clones, approximately 83% of which occur a single time. Approximately 4.6% of the sample is in the top ten clones. The sequencing input was PBMCs or T cells enriched from blood (not recorded which). These receptors were taken from a middle-aged woman with acute COVID-19.

The chain links TRBV18 to TRBJ2-2; 10 bases agree with TRBD2. The V gene end was trimmed by 0 bases and the J gene end by 6 bases; junction bases not matched to a gene: 4. Germline CDR1 and CDR2: KGHSH and LQKENI. CDR3 size: 16 residues. This CDR3 reads CASSPPSGRLAGELFF. The CDR3 coding sequence is TGTGCCAGCTCACCACCTAGCGGGAGGCTGGCCGGGGAGCTGTTTTTT. Drawing the rest from reference TRBV18 and TRBJ2-2, the complete variable domain is NAGVMQNPRHLVRRRGQEARLRCSPMKGHSHVYWYRQLPEEGLKFMVYLQKENIIDESGMPKERFSAEFPKEGPSILRIQQVVRGDSAAYFCASSPPSGRLAGELFFGEGSRLTVL.

The chain joins TRBV25-1 to TRBJ1-5, with 10 bases that match TRBD1. V was pared by 1 base and J by 5 bases, with 2 bases of the junction left unmatched. This CDR3 is built from 15 residues. CDR1 is MGHDK and CDR2 is SYGVNS in the germline V gene. The CDR3 DNA follows: TGTGCCAGCAGTGAATCCGGACAGGGGGATCAGCCCCAGCATTTT. Residues: CASSESGQGDQPQHF.

V usage is TRBV6-5 and J usage is TRBJ2-1; 12 bases are shared with TRBD1. V trimming: 6 bases; J trimming: 8 bases; junction bases outside the gene matches: 8. The CDR3 has 15 residues. From germline, CDR1 is MNHEY and CDR2 SVGAGI. CDR3 nucleotides: TGTGCCAGCAGAGAGGGACAGGGGGCCTCCTATGAGCAGTTCTTC. Amino acid sequence: CASREGQGASYEQFF.

This chain connects TRBV6-6 to TRBJ1-5; D gene unclear. V lost 5 bases, J lost 4 bases, and 15 bases lay in between. The CDR3 consists of 15 residues. Germline lookup yields CDR1 MNHNY and CDR2 SVGAGI (reference sequence). DNA of the CDR3: TGTGCCAGCAGTCACCCACCAACTATAAATCAGCCCCAGCATTTT. Its translation is CASSHPPTINQPQHF.

The chain carries TRBV27 and TRBJ1-6, with 8 bases that match TRBD1. The germline V gene has CDR1 MNHEY and CDR2 SMNVEV (reference sequence). V trimming: 5 bases; J trimming: 7 bases; junction bases outside the gene matches: 13. The CDR3 spans 17 residues. CDR3 residues: CASSPTATGVGNSPLHF. In DNA, the CDR3 is TGTGCCAGCAGTCCTACCGCGACAGGGGTTGGCAATTCACCCCTCCACTTT.

The J gene is TRBJ2-7, the V gene TRBV5-1, with 7 bases aligning to TRBD1. J gave up 2 bases and V 4 bases, and 3 bases lay outside the gene matches. From germline, CDR1 is SGHRS and CDR2 YFSETQ. The CDR3 totals 13 residues. The CDR3 sequence is CASSADRAYEQYF. CDR3 nucleotides: TGCGCCAGCAGCGCCGACAGGGCCTACGAGCAGTACTTC.

The chain carries TRBV13 and TRBJ1-6; the D is unclear. The CDR3 extends over 17 amino acids. Trimming pared 0 bases from V and 9 bases from J, leaving 18 bases between. Germline values: CDR1 PRHDT, CDR2 FYEKMQ (reference sequence). The CDR3 bases are TGTGCCAGCAGCTTAGGCCAGGTACGGGGTAGAACTTCACCCCTCCACTTT. Its protein is CASSLGQVRGRTSPLHF.

The rearrangement links TRBV11-3 to TRBJ2-7; 8 nucleotides agree with TRBD2. Per germline, CDR1 SGHNT and CDR2 YENEEA. The length of the CDR3 is 14 residues. With V trimmed by 5 bases and J by 7 bases, 10 bases remained unmatched. CDR3 nucleotide sequence: TGTGCCAGCAGCCTTGGCGGGGGGCGTGAAGAGCAGTACTTC. Its translation: CASSLGGGREEQYF.

This clone has just one count. The chain recombines TRBV18 with TRBJ2-3, with TRBD2 identical over 14 bases. CDR1 is KGHSH, CDR2 LQKENI, per germline. The CDR3 consists of 13 residues. In DNA, the CDR3 is TGTGCGGGGACTAGCGGGAGATCAGATACGCAGTATTTT. Its protein product is CAGTSGRSDTQYF.

The chain combines TRBV5-6 with TRBJ1-4; TRBD1 might be the D (5 bases). Deletions cut 1 base from V and 8 bases from J, with 15 bases between. This CDR3 contains 15 residues. Germline V gives CDR1 SGHDT, CDR2 YYEEEE. Here the CDR3 reads CASSLRGIGGEKLFF. CDR3 sequence (DNA): TGTGCCAGCAGCTTGCGAGGCATCGGGGGGGAAAAACTGTTTTTT.

This chain connects TRBV19 to TRBJ1-1, with D maybe TRBD1 (6 bases). Germline V gene data show CDR1 as LNHDA and CDR2 as SQIVND (reference sequence). The V end lost 0 bases, the J end lost 1 base, and 9 bases lay between the germline ends. The CDR3 is made up of 15 amino acids. The CDR3 loop reads CASSIDGTPNTEAFF. CDR3 bases: TGTGCCAGTAGTATAGACGGGACACCGAACACTGAAGCTTTCTTT.

This rearrangement joins TRBV28 to TRBJ1-1, with a possible D match to TRBD1 (5 bases). V was pared by 7 bases and J by 1 base, with 13 bases between. Looked up from germline, CDR1 is MDHEN and CDR2 is SYDVKM. The CDR3 loop spans 14 amino acids. CDR3 in amino acids: CASTSAGWNTEAFF. The CDR3 region has the DNA TGTGCCAGCACCTCGGCAGGGTGGAACACTGAAGCTTTCTTT.

The chain is built from TRBV27 and TRBJ1-5, with unresolved D. The germline V gene has CDR1 MNHEY and CDR2 SMNVEV (reference sequence). Deletions cut 6 bases from V and 1 base from J, with 10 bases between. The CDR3 spans 14 residues. The CDR3 sequence is CASRREMSNQPQHF. The CDR3 bases are TGTGCCAGCAGAAGAGAAATGAGCAATCAGCCCCAGCATTTT.